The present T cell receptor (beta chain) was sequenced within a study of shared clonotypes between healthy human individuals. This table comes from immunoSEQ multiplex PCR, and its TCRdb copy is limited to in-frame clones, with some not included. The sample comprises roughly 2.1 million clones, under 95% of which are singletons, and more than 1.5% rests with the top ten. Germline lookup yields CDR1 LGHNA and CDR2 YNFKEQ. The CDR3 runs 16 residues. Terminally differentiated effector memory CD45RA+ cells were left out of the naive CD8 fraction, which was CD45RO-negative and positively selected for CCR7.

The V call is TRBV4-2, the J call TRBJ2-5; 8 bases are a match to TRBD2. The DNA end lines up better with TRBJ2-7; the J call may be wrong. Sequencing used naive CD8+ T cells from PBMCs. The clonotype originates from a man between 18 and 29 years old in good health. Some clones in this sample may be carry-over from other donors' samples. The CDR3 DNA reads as TGTGCCAGCAGCCAAGGAACTAGCGGATACCCCTACGAGCAGTACTTC. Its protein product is CASSQGTSGYPYEQYF.